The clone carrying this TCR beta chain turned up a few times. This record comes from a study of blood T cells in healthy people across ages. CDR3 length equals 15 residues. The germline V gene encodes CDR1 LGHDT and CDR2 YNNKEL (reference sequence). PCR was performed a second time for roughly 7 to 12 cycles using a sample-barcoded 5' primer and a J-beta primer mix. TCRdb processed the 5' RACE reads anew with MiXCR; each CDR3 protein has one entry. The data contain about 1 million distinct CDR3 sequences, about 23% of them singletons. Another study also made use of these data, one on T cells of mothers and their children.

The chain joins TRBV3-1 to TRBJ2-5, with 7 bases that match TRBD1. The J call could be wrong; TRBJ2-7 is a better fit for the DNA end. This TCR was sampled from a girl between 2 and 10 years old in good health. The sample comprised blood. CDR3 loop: CASSQPRQGAYEQYF. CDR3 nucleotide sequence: TGTGCCAGCAGCCAACCTAGACAGGGAGCCTACGAGCAGTACTTC.